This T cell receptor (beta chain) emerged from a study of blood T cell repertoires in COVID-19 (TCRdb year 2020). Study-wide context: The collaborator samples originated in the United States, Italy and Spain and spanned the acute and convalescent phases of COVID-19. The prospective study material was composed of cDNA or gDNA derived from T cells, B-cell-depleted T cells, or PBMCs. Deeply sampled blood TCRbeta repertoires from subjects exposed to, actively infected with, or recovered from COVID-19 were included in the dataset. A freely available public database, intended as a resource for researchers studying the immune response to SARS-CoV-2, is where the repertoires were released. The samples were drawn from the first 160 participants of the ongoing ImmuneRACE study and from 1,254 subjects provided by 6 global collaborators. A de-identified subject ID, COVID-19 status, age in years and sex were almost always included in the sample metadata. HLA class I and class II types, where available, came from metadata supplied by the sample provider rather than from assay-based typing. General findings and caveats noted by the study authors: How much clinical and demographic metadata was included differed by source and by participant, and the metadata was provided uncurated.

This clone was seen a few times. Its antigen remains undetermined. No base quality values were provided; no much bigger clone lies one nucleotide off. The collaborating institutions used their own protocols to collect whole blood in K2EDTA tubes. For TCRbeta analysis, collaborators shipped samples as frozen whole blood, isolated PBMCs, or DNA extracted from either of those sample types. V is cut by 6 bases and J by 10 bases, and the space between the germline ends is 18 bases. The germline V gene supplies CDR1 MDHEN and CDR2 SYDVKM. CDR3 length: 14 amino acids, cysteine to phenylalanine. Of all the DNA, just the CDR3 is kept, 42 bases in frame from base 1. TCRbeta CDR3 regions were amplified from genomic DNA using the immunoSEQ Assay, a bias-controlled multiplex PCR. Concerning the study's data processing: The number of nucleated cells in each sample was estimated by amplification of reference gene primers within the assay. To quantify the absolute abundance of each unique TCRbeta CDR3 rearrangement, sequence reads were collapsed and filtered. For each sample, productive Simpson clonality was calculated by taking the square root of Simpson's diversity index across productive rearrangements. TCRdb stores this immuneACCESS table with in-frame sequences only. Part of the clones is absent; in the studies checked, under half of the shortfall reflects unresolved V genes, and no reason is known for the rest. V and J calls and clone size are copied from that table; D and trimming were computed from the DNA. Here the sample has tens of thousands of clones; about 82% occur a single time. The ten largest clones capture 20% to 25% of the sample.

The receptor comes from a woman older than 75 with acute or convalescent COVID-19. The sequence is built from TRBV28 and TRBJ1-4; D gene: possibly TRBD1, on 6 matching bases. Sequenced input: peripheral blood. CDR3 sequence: CASREGGGYRKLFF. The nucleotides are TGTGCCAGCAGGGAAGGGGGAGGGTATCGAAAACTGTTTTTT.